One sample yielded the 9 T cell receptor beta chains listed below, sequenced in a study of cytomegalovirus exposure and HLA in healthy donors. PCR primers comprised 60 Vbeta and 13 Jbeta primers. The method was immunoSEQ multiplex PCR; TCRdb's version includes in-frame clones alone and lacks a portion of them. The data hold about 140,000 clones, with roughly 80% observed a single time. Material: PBMCs. The receptors were gathered from a man younger than 40 in good health and CMV-seronegative.

V usage is TRBV28 and J usage is TRBJ1-2, with 7 bases fitting TRBD1. Germline V gene data show CDR1 as MDHEN and CDR2 as SYDVKM. The CDR3 loop spans 15 amino acids. V was pared by 2 bases and J by 3 bases, with 6 bases of the junction left unmatched. CDR3 in DNA: TGTGCCAGCAGTTTAACGCAGGGGGGTTACTATGGCTACACCTTC. This translates into CASSLTQGGYYGYTF.

This clone has a single count. The genes are TRBV5-4 and TRBJ1-4, with a possible D match to TRBD1 (6 bases). The CDR3 contains 15 residues. The ends were cut back, 4 bases at V and 0 bases at J, with 10 bases in the middle. CDR1 and CDR2 from the germline V gene are SGHNT and YYREEE (reference sequence). The CDR3 region has the DNA TGTGCCAGCAGCGCCCGACAGGCAACTAATGAAAAACTGTTTTTT. As protein: CASSARQATNEKLFF. Full variable domain (rest looked up from reference TRBV5-4 and TRBJ1-4): ETGVTQSPTHLIKTRGQQVTLRCSSQSGHNTVSWYQQALGQGPQFIFQYYREEENGRGNFPPRFSGLQFPNYSSELNVNALELDDSALYLCASSARQATNEKLFFGSGTQLSVL.

This clone was counted a few times. V gene TRBV6-6 combines with J gene TRBJ1-1; D may be TRBD1 (6 bases). Germline V lookup: CDR1 MNHNY, CDR2 SVGAGI (reference sequence). The CDR3 length is 13 residues. V was trimmed by 6 bases and J by 4 bases, leaving 12 bases between them. CDR3 in DNA: TGTGCCAGCAGCTATACAGGGCGCACTGAAGCTTTCTTT. This translates into CASSYTGRTEAFF.

This chain joins TRBV10-3 and TRBJ2-1, with a possible D match to TRBD1 (6 bases). Trimming removed 10 bases at V and 6 bases at J, with 10 bases between. Germline CDR1 reads ENHRY; CDR2 reads SYGVKD. This CDR3 is 11 amino acids long. The CDR3 nucleotides read TGTGCCACGGGGACAAGCAATGAGCAGTTCTTC. Protein product: CATGTSNEQFF.

This clone has a handful of counts. The V call is TRBV5-1, the J call TRBJ2-7, with D possibly matching TRBD1 (5 bases). V gave up 7 bases and J gave up 5 bases, with 13 bases separating them. The CDR3 has 12 amino acids. Germline V gene data show CDR1 as SGHRS and CDR2 as YFSETQ. Written as DNA, the CDR3 is TGCGCCAGCGGGCCAGGGTCCAACGAGCAGTACTTC. Its translation: CASGPGSNEQYF.

The chain combines TRBV10-3 with TRBJ2-5, with 7 nucleotides matching TRBD1. The J segment lost 5 bases and the V segment lost 7 bases, leaving 7 bases of the junction unmatched. The CDR3 spans 13 residues. Germline V gene lookup returns CDR1 ENHRY and CDR2 SYGVKD. Here the CDR3 DNA reads TGTGCCATCAACACAGGGGCAGGGGAGACCCAGTACTTC. Its translation is CAINTGAGETQYF.

This rearrangement joins TRBV10-1 to TRBJ2-7; 8 bases line up with TRBD1. Germline CDR1 and CDR2: WNHNN and SYGVQD (reference sequence). V shed 2 bases, J shed 2 bases, and the junction held 2 bases outside the gene matches. The CDR3 contains 14 residues. CDR3 loop: CASSEQGAPYEQYF. In DNA, the CDR3 is TGCGCCAGCAGTGAGCAGGGGGCCCCCTACGAGCAGTACTTC.

The chain recombines TRBV30 with TRBJ1-2; tentatively, D is TRBD1 (5 bases). Trimming took off 6 bases at V and 4 bases at J, with 18 bases between the two ends. The CDR3 has 14 residues. Germline CDR1 reads GTSNPN; CDR2 reads SVGIG (reference sequence). The CDR3 nucleotides read TGTGCCTGTACCCGCCAGGGCCCAATCTATGGCTACACCTTC. This gives the protein CACTRQGPIYGYTF.

The chain joins TRBV6-5 to TRBJ1-2; D not resolved. V gave up 5 bases and J gave up 0 bases, with 10 bases separating them. This CDR3 comprises 14 residues. From germline, CDR1 is MNHEY and CDR2 SVGAGI. CDR3 DNA: TGTGCCAGCAGTAAGGACTATCCTAACTATGGCTACACCTTC. This encodes CASSKDYPNYGYTF.